One and the same sample provided the 32 T cell receptor beta chains below, sequenced in a study of cytomegalovirus exposure and HLA in healthy donors. With 60 Vbeta and 13 Jbeta primers, the PCR was carried out. Clones were sequenced by immunoSEQ multiplex PCR, and TCRdb holds only the in-frame ones, with some missing. The sample holds about 200,000 clones, 65% to 90% seen once. Specimen: PBMCs. The source of these receptors is a girl between 10 and 17 years old in good health and CMV-seronegative.

V and J are TRBV7-3 and TRBJ1-6, with D possibly being TRBD1 (6 bases). The CDR3 sequence is 15 residues long. Trimming cost V 4 bases and J 9 bases, with 16 bases left between them. The V gene's germline CDR1 is SGHTA and CDR2 FQGTGA. The CDR3 nucleotides are TGTGCCAGCAGCTCCCAGGGGCAGACTGTTTCACCCCTCCACTTT. Translating it yields CASSSQGQTVSPLHF.

On this clone: Different DNA sequences within this sample yield the same CDR3. The V gene is TRBV7-2, the J gene TRBJ1-1; D is ambiguous. The germline gives CDR1 SGHTA, CDR2 FQGNSA. The CDR3 is 14 residues long. The ends were cut back, 1 base at V and 2 bases at J, with 8 bases in the middle. CDR3 nucleotide sequence: TGTGCCAGCAGCTTAGTAGGAGGCAACACTGAAGCTTTCTTT. The encoded protein is CASSLVGGNTEAFF.

This chain links TRBV7-2 with TRBJ2-2; 8 nucleotides line up with TRBD2. This CDR3 has 14 residues. Germline V lookup: CDR1 SGHTA, CDR2 FQGNSA. V was clipped by 2 bases and J by 6 bases; unmatched bases: 2. The CDR3 protein is CASSLTGGPGELFF. The CDR3 region has the DNA TGTGCCAGCAGCTTAACGGGGGGGCCCGGGGAGCTGTTTTTT.

The gene calls are TRBV6-7 and TRBJ2-3; 10 bases are a match to TRBD1. TRBV6-7 counts as an open reading frame of uncertain function. J gave up 1 base and V 0 bases, and 13 bases lay outside the gene matches. This CDR3 has 20 residues. CDR3 loop: CASSYSPGQGQLQGTDTQYF. The CDR3 DNA follows: TGTGCCAGCAGTTACTCTCCGGGACAGGGGCAACTTCAGGGCACAGATACGCAGTATTTT.

The chain is built from TRBV7-8 and TRBJ2-7; 11 positions match TRBD2. Germline values: CDR1 SGHVS, CDR2 FQNEAQ. J was trimmed by 3 bases and V by 5 bases; bases with no gene match: 9. The CDR3 loop spans 16 amino acids. The CDR3 bases are TGTGCCAGCAGCCCGAAAACTAGCGGGGGCTACTACGAGCAGTACTTC. It codes for CASSPKTSGGYYEQYF.

The V and J genes are TRBV4-2 and TRBJ2-5, with a tentative D call TRBD2 (5 bases). This CDR3 spans 13 amino acids. V was clipped by 3 bases and J by 3 bases, with 8 bases between them. CDR1 is LGHNA and CDR2 is YNFKEQ in the germline V gene. The DNA of the CDR3 is TGTGCCAGCAGCCAGGCGCGGGAAGAGACCCAGTACTTC. Translating it yields CASSQAREETQYF.

The gene calls are TRBV10-3 and TRBJ2-2; a possible D gene is TRBD2 (6 bases). Trimming pared 8 bases from V and 0 bases from J, leaving 10 bases between. Looked up from germline, CDR1 is ENHRY and CDR2 is SYGVKD. The CDR3 totals 14 residues. The CDR3 sequence is CAIGGRTNTGELFF. The CDR3 bases are TGTGCCATCGGGGGGAGGACGAACACCGGGGAGCTGTTTTTT.

J is TRBJ1-1 and V is TRBV5-1; D remains ambiguous. Germline CDR1 SGHRS, CDR2 YFSETQ. The CDR3 totals 16 residues. V was trimmed by 0 bases and J by 1 base, leaving 13 bases between them. CDR3 sequence reads: CASSLAHGAQNTEAFF. In DNA, the CDR3 is TGCGCCAGCAGCTTGGCTCATGGAGCCCAGAACACTGAAGCTTTCTTT.

The V call is TRBV28, the J call TRBJ2-1; 7 positions agree with TRBD1. Unmatched junction bases numbered 13, after V lost 2 bases and J lost 6 bases. CDR3 length: 17 amino acids. Germline values: CDR1 MDHEN, CDR2 SYDVKM. CDR3 sequence reads: CASSLRRTGAYSNEQFF. As DNA, the CDR3 is TGTGCCAGCAGTTTACGGCGTACAGGGGCCTATTCCAATGAGCAGTTCTTC.

This clone was counted a single time. CDR3 nucleotide sequence: TGTGCCAGTAGTATCGGAGGGCACAAGGAGTCACCCCTCCACTTT. Translating gives CASSIGGHKESPLHF. The rearrangement links TRBV19 to TRBJ1-6; D is uncertain. V was cut by 3 bases and J by 10 bases, with 16 bases left in between. From germline, CDR1 is LNHDA and CDR2 SQIVND (reference sequence). The CDR3 spans 15 residues.

This chain links TRBV2 with TRBJ1-1, with 9 nucleotides matching TRBD1. CDR3 length: 15 residues. In germline, CDR1 is SNHLY, CDR2 FYNNEI. V gave up 7 bases and J gave up 1 base; unmatched junction bases: 7. CDR3 sequence reads: CASKVGTGSNTEAFF. The CDR3 DNA reads as TGTGCCAGCAAGGTCGGGACAGGGTCGAACACTGAAGCTTTCTTT.

For the CDR3, the DNA is TGTGCCAGCAGACACTCAGGAACAGGGTATTTTACCTCCTACGAGCAGTACTTC. Its protein product is CASRHSGTGYFTSYEQYF. The rearrangement uses TRBV28 and TRBJ2-7; TRBD1 is a possible D gene (6 bases). Germline loops: CDR1 MDHEN, CDR2 SYDVKM. The CDR3 sequence is 18 residues long. Trimming cost V 6 bases and J 0 bases, with 24 bases left between them.

CDR3 sequence (DNA): TGTGCCAGCAGTCCTAGGGGCGGCACTGAAGCTTTCTTT. Translated: CASSPRGGTEAFF. The rearrangement links TRBV27 to TRBJ1-1, with TRBD1 as a possible D gene (5 bases). Trimming stripped 5 bases from V and 4 bases from J, with 11 bases between. Germline-derived CDR1 and CDR2 are MNHEY and SMNVEV (reference sequence). The CDR3 has 13 residues.

J is TRBJ1-6 and V is TRBV4-2, with D possibly matching TRBD1 (6 bases). The germline gives CDR1 LGHNA, CDR2 YNFKEQ. The V end lost 2 bases, the J end lost 4 bases, and 18 bases lay between the germline ends. CDR3 length: 18 residues. In DNA form, the CDR3 reads TGTGCCAGCAGCCAAAGCTCCCGGGACATTGGGTATAATTCACCCCTCCACTTT. Translation: CASSQSSRDIGYNSPLHF.

V is TRBV7-2 and J is TRBJ2-5; 11 bases align to TRBD2. The CDR3 runs to 18 residues. With 0 bases clipped from V and 5 bases from J, the junction kept 11 bases outside the gene matches. Germline V gene sequence: CDR1 SGHTA, CDR2 FQGNSA. The CDR3: CASSLARDSGGARETQYF. CDR3 DNA: TGTGCCAGCAGCTTAGCGAGGGATAGCGGGGGGGCCCGGGAGACCCAGTACTTC.

This clone showed up just once. The CDR3 region is CATGAGTGQFF. The CDR3, as DNA: TGTGCCACCGGAGCGGGAACAGGGCAGTTCTTC. The chain employs TRBV11-2 and TRBJ2-1; 7 positions agree with TRBD2. The CDR3 has 11 residues. V shed 10 bases and J 12 bases; nucleotides not matched to a gene: 9. In germline, CDR1 is SGHAT, CDR2 FQNNGV.

The genes are TRBV4-3 and TRBJ2-1, with D possibly TRBD2 on 6 matching bases. This CDR3 contains 18 residues. V was shortened by 3 bases and J by 1 base, with 19 bases between the two germline ends. From germline, CDR1 is LGHNA and CDR2 YSLEER. The CDR3 loop is CASSQLGNLRGSYNEQFF. For the CDR3, the DNA is TGCGCCAGCAGCCAGCTAGGGAACCTTCGGGGGTCCTACAATGAGCAGTTCTTC.

The V and J genes are TRBV7-9 and TRBJ1-4; weak D call: TRBD1 (6 bases). Trimming pared 7 bases from V and 7 bases from J, leaving 16 bases between. Germline V gene lookup returns CDR1 SEHNR and CDR2 FQNEAQ (reference sequence). This CDR3 has 14 amino acids. In DNA, the CDR3 is TGTGCCAGCACCTCAGGGGATTCAGTTGAAAAACTGTTTTTT. As protein: CASTSGDSVEKLFF.

The J gene is TRBJ2-1, the V gene TRBV13; a weak D match, TRBD2 (6 bases). V gave up 4 bases and J gave up 9 bases, with 16 bases separating them. This CDR3 is 14 amino acids long. CDR1 is PRHDT and CDR2 is FYEKMQ in the germline V gene (reference sequence). The CDR3 region is CASSSGTSHLEQFF. Written as DNA, the CDR3 is TGTGCCAGCAGCTCGGGGACTTCCCATCTTGAGCAGTTCTTC.

V gene TRBV27 combines with J gene TRBJ2-1, with TRBD1 as a possible D gene (5 bases). V lost 5 bases to trimming and J lost 6 bases, with 11 bases between them. CDR1 and CDR2 (germline): MNHEY, SMNVEV (reference sequence). CDR3 length equals 13 residues. CDR3 nucleotide sequence: TGTGCCAGCAGTCGTGGGGCAAGCAATGAGCAGTTCTTC. This gives the protein CASSRGASNEQFF.

The chain couples TRBV7-3 to TRBJ2-1; 11 bases align to TRBD2. CDR3 length: 19 amino acids. V was pared by 1 base and J by 9 bases, with 17 bases of the junction left unmatched. Germline CDR1 SGHTA, CDR2 FQGTGA. The chain's CDR3 is CASSLIGIAGGPSSGEQFF. In DNA, the CDR3 is TGTGCCAGCAGCTTAATTGGGATAGCGGGAGGGCCCTCCAGTGGTGAGCAGTTCTTC.

The V call is TRBV19, the J call TRBJ2-5, with 12 positions matching TRBD2. The germline V gene has CDR1 LNHDA and CDR2 SQIVND (reference sequence). The CDR3 length is 18 residues. V shed 3 bases and J 2 bases; nucleotides not matched to a gene: 10. CDR3 sequence: CASSIRLAGGPLQETQYF. As DNA, the CDR3 is TGTGCCAGTAGTATCCGCCTAGCGGGAGGGCCCTTACAAGAGACCCAGTACTTC.

There are a few counts of this clone. The rearrangement links TRBV6-5 to TRBJ1-2, with D maybe TRBD1 (6 bases). The germline gives CDR1 MNHEY, CDR2 SVGAGI. The CDR3 spans 14 residues. V dropped 8 bases and J dropped 8 bases, with 21 bases sitting between them. CDR3: CASRELDRLSGYTF. CDR3 DNA sequence: TGTGCCAGCCGAGAACTAGACAGGCTGAGCGGCTACACCTTC.

The chain is built from TRBV30 and TRBJ1-6; no firm D call. V was clipped by 3 bases and J by 8 bases, with 11 bases between them. Germline lookup yields CDR1 GTSNPN and CDR2 SVGIG (reference sequence). The CDR3 contains 13 residues. CDR3 coding DNA: TGTGCCTGGAGCTGGAGGCCCGATTCACCCCTCCACTTT. This encodes CAWSWRPDSPLHF.

The chain joins TRBV7-6 to TRBJ2-6; 11 bases fit TRBD1. The V and J ends lost 1 base and 3 bases, in that order; junction bases with no gene match: 5. Germline V gives CDR1 SGHVS, CDR2 FNYEAQ. The CDR3 is 18 amino acids. In DNA, the CDR3 is TGTGCCAGCAGCTTAGGGACAGGGGGCGCGGTTGGGGCCAACGTCCTGACTTTC. Amino acid sequence: CASSLGTGGAVGANVLTF.

The gene calls are TRBV30 and TRBJ1-5; TRBD1 aligns across 7 bases. There are 14 residues in the CDR3. Losses at the gene ends were 2 bases for V and 6 bases for J; bases not matched to a gene: 7. The germline V gene has CDR1 GTSNPN and CDR2 SVGIG (reference sequence). The CDR3 coding sequence is TGTGCCTGGAGTTCTCAGGGGGGTAGTCAGCCCCAGCATTTT. Translated, it gives CAWSSQGGSQPQHF.

This clone was counted once. V and J are TRBV4-1 and TRBJ2-1, with 9 bases identical to TRBD1. The junction had 15 bases not matched to a gene; V was cut back by 1 base and J by 8 bases. This CDR3 has 18 amino acids. Per germline, CDR1 MGHRA and CDR2 YSYEKL. The CDR3 here is CASSQVISVGQGRHEQFF. The CDR3 nucleotides are TGCGCCAGCAGCCAAGTTATCTCAGTTGGACAGGGGCGGCATGAGCAGTTCTTC.

The CDR3 loop reads CATQRIRDRLYGYTF. Written as DNA, the CDR3 is TGTGCCACCCAGCGTATCCGGGACAGGTTGTATGGCTACACCTTC. The V call is TRBV28, the J call TRBJ1-2; 8 bases line up with TRBD1. This CDR3 comprises 15 residues. Germline trimming cut 10 bases from V and 5 bases from J; bases unmatched to any gene: 15. CDR1 is MDHEN and CDR2 is SYDVKM in the germline V gene.

V usage is TRBV30 and J usage is TRBJ2-7; D unresolved. Trimming shortened V by 1 base and J by 4 bases, and 5 bases separated the two germline ends. Germline lookup yields CDR1 GTSNPN and CDR2 SVGIG (reference sequence). The CDR3 is 11 amino acids. The CDR3 protein is CAWSASYEQYF. The CDR3, as DNA: TGTGCCTGGAGTGCATCATACGAGCAGTACTTC.

In its sample, this clone was seen once. The chain combines TRBV4-3 with TRBJ1-6; D remains ambiguous. The CDR3 is made up of 14 amino acids. The germline V and J ends were trimmed by 7 bases and 0 bases, with 7 bases remaining between them. The germline CDR1 and CDR2 sequences are LGHNA and YSLEER. The CDR3 sequence is CASKGSSYNSPLHF. DNA of the CDR3: TGCGCCAGCAAAGGGAGCTCCTATAATTCACCCCTCCACTTT.

This chain joins TRBV7-2 and TRBJ2-1; 12 bases are a match to TRBD2. CDR1 is SGHTA, CDR2 FQGNSA, per germline. V lost 6 bases to trimming and J lost 9 bases; unmatched junction nucleotides: 12. CDR3 length equals 16 residues. CDR3 coding DNA: TGTGCCAGCAGGCGGTTGACGACTAGCGGGAGAGGTGAGCAGTTCTTC. Translating it yields CASRRLTTSGRGEQFF.

The chain uses TRBV30 and TRBJ1-3; D gene uncertain. The CDR3 runs to 12 residues. Germline V CDR1 and CDR2: GTSNPN, SVGIG (reference sequence). Trimming took 2 bases from V and 4 from J, leaving 6 bases between them. The CDR3 DNA follows: TGTGCCTGGAGTTACGAGGGAAACACCATATATTTT. This gives the protein CAWSYEGNTIYF. Together with reference TRBV30 and TRBJ1-3, the CDR3 gives the full variable domain: SQTIHQWPATLVQPVGSPLSLECTVEGTSNPNLYWYRQAAGRGLQLLFYSVGIGQISSEVPQNLSASRPQDRQFILSSKKLLLSDSGFYLCAWSYEGNTIYFGEGSWLTVV.